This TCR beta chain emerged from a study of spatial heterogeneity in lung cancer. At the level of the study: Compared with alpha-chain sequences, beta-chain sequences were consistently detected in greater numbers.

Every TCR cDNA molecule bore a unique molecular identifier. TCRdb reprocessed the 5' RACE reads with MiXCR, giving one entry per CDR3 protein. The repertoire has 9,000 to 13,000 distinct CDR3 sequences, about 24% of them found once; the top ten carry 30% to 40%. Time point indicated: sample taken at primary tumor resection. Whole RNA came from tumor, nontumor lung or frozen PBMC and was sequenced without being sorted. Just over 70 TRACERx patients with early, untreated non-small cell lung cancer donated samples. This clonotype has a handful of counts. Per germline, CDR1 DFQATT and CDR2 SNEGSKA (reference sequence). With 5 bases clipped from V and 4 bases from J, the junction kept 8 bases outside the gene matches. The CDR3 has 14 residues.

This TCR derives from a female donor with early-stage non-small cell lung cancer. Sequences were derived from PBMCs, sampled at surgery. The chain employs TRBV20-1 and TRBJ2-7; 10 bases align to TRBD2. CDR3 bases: TGCAGTGCTCCTATGACTAGCGGGCCGTACGAGCAGTACTTC. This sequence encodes CSAPMTSGPYEQYF.